What follows is one TCR beta chain and its context. The antigen is unknown. This entry is derived from a study of CXCR3-negative and CXCR3-positive naive CD8 T cells. Libraries of TRB cDNA were made by 5' RACE and carried UMIs. From the 5' RACE reads, TCRdb lists one entry per CDR3 protein and no DNA. The listing contains tens of thousands of distinct CDR3 sequences. Overall study results and limits: Comparison of naive cells showed more hydrophobic TRB CDR3s in CXCR3-positive than in CXCR3-negative naive cells.

There are 15 residues in the CDR3. The germline gives CDR1 SGHRS, CDR2 YFSETQ. This sequence was found in a human donor in good health. Some clones in this sample may be carry-over from other donors' samples. Sequenced input: naive CXCR3- CD8+ T cells from blood. The subset is: CD45RO-CCR7+CD27+CD95- naive CD8+ T cells lacking CXCR3 (TNR3-). This chain links TRBV5-1 with TRBJ2-1; the TRBD2 assignment by TCRdb is unverifiable without DNA. The chain's CDR3 is CASSPGTYGYNEQFF.